Below are 32 T cell receptor beta chains sequenced from a single sample in a study of Ad26.COV2.S vaccination and SARS-CoV-2 variants. Treatment defined: around 19 received Ad26.COV2.S at low or high dose, single or two shots; roughly five received placebo; per-sample allocation not given. Collection of samples fell on day 63 after the first vaccine or placebo injection. Some clones are missing from TCRdb's copy, which holds only in-frame ones; the method was immunoSEQ multiplex PCR. The table includes 300,000 to 400,000 clones, less than 90% detected once. Source: peripheral blood, taken in a trial of Ad26.COV2.S vaccine versus placebo. These receptor sequences come from a person between 18 and 59 years old who received the Ad26.COV2.S COVID-19 vaccine or a placebo.

This CDR3 is CASSVPGANVLTF. The CDR3 nucleotides are TGTGCCAGCAGCGTGCCAGGGGCCAACGTCCTGACTTTC. This chain joins TRBV7-8 and TRBJ2-6; D not resolved. CDR3 length: 13 residues. Germline assignment: CDR1 SGHVS and CDR2 FQNEAQ. Deletions cut 5 bases from V and 4 bases from J, with 6 bases between.

The genes are TRBV7-2 and TRBJ1-1; unclear D gene. This CDR3 contains 14 residues. CDR1 SGHTA and CDR2 FQGNSA come from the germline V gene. Trimming removed 5 bases at V and 1 base at J, with 11 bases between. CDR3 loop: CASSGLWKNTEAFF. In DNA form, the CDR3 reads TGTGCCAGCAGCGGGCTATGGAAGAACACTGAAGCTTTCTTT.

V and J are TRBV3-1 (or the pseudogene TRBV3-2) and TRBJ2-7, with a tentative D call TRBD1 (6 bases). V was pared by 3 bases and J by 3 bases, with 12 bases between. The CDR3 is 14 residues long. The germline gives CDR1 LGHDT, CDR2 YNNKEL (reference sequence). CDR3 nucleotides: TGTGCCAGCAGCCATCTCCGGGACATCTACGAGCAGTACTTC. It encodes CASSHLRDIYEQYF.

The gene calls are TRBV19 and TRBJ1-2; 7 bases are shared with TRBD1. Germline V gives CDR1 LNHDA, CDR2 SQIVND (reference sequence). Unmatched junction bases numbered 7, after V lost 6 bases and J lost 3 bases. This CDR3 comprises 14 residues. The CDR3 DNA follows: TGTGCCAGTAGCCCCTACAGGGGCCACTATGGCTACACCTTC. This gives the protein CASSPYRGHYGYTF.

This clone was picked up a small number of times. The CDR3 DNA reads TGTGCCAGCAGCCAACAGGGGATGAACACTGAAGCTTTCTTT. This gives the protein CASSQQGMNTEAFF. The rearrangement links TRBV2 to TRBJ1-1; 7 bases fit TRBD1. The ends lost 6 bases at V and 0 bases at J; junction bases unmatched: 4. Per germline, CDR1 SNHLY and CDR2 FYNNEI. This CDR3 region has 14 residues. The entire variable domain, with the rest obtained from reference TRBV2 and TRBJ1-1, is as follows: EPEVTQTPSHQVTQMGQEVILRCVPISNHLYFYWYRQILGQKVEFLVSFYNNEISEKSEIFDDQFSVERPDGSNFTLKIRSTKLEDSAMYFCASSQQGMNTEAFFGQGTRLTVV.

As regards this clone: A junction end diverges from the germline sequence, so it may reflect a read error. The chain carries TRBV7-7 and TRBJ2-2; no clear D. The CDR3 has 16 amino acids. Germline V CDR1 and CDR2: SSHAT, FNYEAQ (reference sequence). CDR3 DNA sequence: TGTGCTAGCAGCATCGGGTCCCCTACTATCACCGGGGAGCTGTTTTTT. Residues: CASSIGSPTITGELFF.

The sample holds a few counts of this clone. The gene calls are TRBV7-3 and TRBJ2-2, with 8 bases identical to TRBD1. CDR3 length: 15 amino acids. Germline CDR1 SGHTA, CDR2 FQGTGA. After removal of 5 bases from V and 8 bases from J, the junction contained 10 bases not matched to a gene. The CDR3: CASSPPGTGEGELFF. The CDR3 DNA follows: TGTGCCAGCAGCCCGCCGGGGACAGGAGAGGGGGAGCTGTTTTTT.

In this sample, this clone turned up once. In DNA form, the CDR3 reads TGCGCCAGCAGGGACACAGACCTGAACACTGAAGCTTTCTTT. The encoded protein is CASRDTDLNTEAFF. The rearrangement joins TRBV5-1 to TRBJ1-1, with D maybe TRBD1 (5 bases). Per germline, CDR1 SGHRS and CDR2 YFSETQ. Trimming removed 5 bases from V and 0 bases from J, with 11 bases in between. The CDR3 covers 14 residues.

The chain combines TRBV15 with TRBJ2-5; 8 bases map to TRBD2. V shed 5 bases and J 3 bases; nucleotides not matched to a gene: 2. The CDR3 contains 13 residues. Germline-derived CDR1 and CDR2 are LNHNV and YYDKDF (reference sequence). The CDR3 DNA is TGTGCCACCAGCGGGACTAGAGAAGAGACCCAGTACTTC. Protein: CATSGTREETQYF. Combining the CDR3 with reference TRBV15 and TRBJ2-5 gives the whole variable domain DAMVIQNPRYQVTQFGKPVTLSCSQTLNHNVMYWYQQKSSQAPKLLFHYYDKDFNNEADTPDNFQSRRPNTSFCFLDIRSPGLGDTAMYLCATSGTREETQYFGPGTRLLVL.

The chain recombines TRBV19 with TRBJ2-6; TRBD2 aligns across 8 bases. Trimming removed 3 bases from V and 1 base from J; junction bases left unmatched: 2. CDR3 length: 16 residues. Looked up from germline, CDR1 is LNHDA and CDR2 is SQIVND (reference sequence). This CDR3 reads CASSIRGGSGANVLTF. CDR3 sequence (DNA): TGTGCCAGTAGTATTCGGGGGGGTTCTGGGGCCAACGTCCTGACTTTC.

V and J are TRBV9 and TRBJ2-5, with 8 bases that match TRBD2. V dropped 4 bases and J dropped 3; count of bases not matched to a gene: 5. Germline CDR1 and CDR2: SGDLS and YYNGEE. CDR3 length equals 14 residues. DNA for the CDR3: TGTGCCAGCAGCCCTACTAGCGGAAAAGAGACCCAGTACTTC. Translating it yields CASSPTSGKETQYF.

This clone came up once. V and J are TRBV7-2 and TRBJ1-1; D is undetermined. The CDR3 is 15 residues long. The germline gives CDR1 SGHTA, CDR2 FQGNSA. V was clipped by 1 base and J by 11 bases, with 20 bases between them. This CDR3 is CASSLVWIKASAAFF. The DNA for the CDR3 is TGTGCCAGCAGCTTAGTTTGGATTAAGGCAAGCGCGGCTTTCTTT.

The chain carries TRBV2 and TRBJ2-7; 14 nucleotides align to TRBD2. V was pared by 6 bases and J by 7 bases, with 8 bases of the junction left unmatched. Germline V lookup: CDR1 SNHLY, CDR2 FYNNEI. This CDR3 has 15 amino acids. CDR3 sequence reads: CASRLGLAGAGEQYF. Here the CDR3 DNA reads TGTGCCAGCAGATTGGGACTAGCGGGGGCCGGGGAGCAGTACTTC. Looking up the rest from reference TRBV2 and TRBJ2-7 gives the full variable domain: EPEVTQTPSHQVTQMGQEVILRCVPISNHLYFYWYRQILGQKVEFLVSFYNNEISEKSEIFDDQFSVERPDGSNFTLKIRSTKLEDSAMYFCASRLGLAGAGEQYFGPGTRLTVT.

This sequence joins TRBV12-3 or TRBV12-4 and TRBJ2-2; D uncertain. The ends were cut back, 3 bases at V and 10 bases at J, with 12 bases in the middle. This CDR3 has 13 residues. This chain's CDR3 is CASSLVNVVELFF. Here the CDR3 DNA reads TGTGCCAGCAGTTTGGTTAACGTAGTGGAGCTGTTTTTT.

Comment on this clone: This sample includes further DNA sequences coding for the same CDR3. V usage is TRBV6-6 and J usage is TRBJ2-7, with D possibly TRBD2 on 5 matching bases. Trimming left V 2 bases short and J 1 base short, with 9 bases between. There are 14 residues in the CDR3. Looked up from germline, CDR1 is MNHNY and CDR2 is SVGAGI (reference sequence). CDR3 sequence: CASSYRTSSYEQYF. Here the CDR3 DNA reads TGTGCCAGCAGTTACAGGACTTCTTCCTACGAGCAGTACTTC.

This clone appeared a single time. The chain recombines TRBV5-1 with TRBJ2-7, with 7 nucleotides matching TRBD1. Trimming at V came to 0 bases and at J to 0 bases, leaving 3 bases not matched to a gene. This CDR3 contains 15 residues. CDR1 is SGHRS and CDR2 is YFSETQ in the germline V gene. CDR3 amino acids: CASSLEGQSSYEQYF. The CDR3 DNA follows: TGCGCCAGCAGCTTGGAGGGACAGAGCTCCTACGAGCAGTACTTC.

The chain employs TRBV6-5 and TRBJ2-7; D may be TRBD2 (6 bases). This CDR3 region has 13 residues. V lost 2 bases to trimming and J lost 3 bases, with 8 bases between them. From germline, CDR1 is MNHEY and CDR2 SVGAGI. CDR3 in DNA: TGTGCCAGCAGTTACGCGGGAAACTACGAGCAGTACTTC. Translating gives CASSYAGNYEQYF.

The DNA of the CDR3 is TGCGCCAGCAGCGGCACAGGGGATGATTCACCCCTCCACTTT. Translated: CASSGTGDDSPLHF. The chain combines TRBV5-1 with TRBJ1-6; 7 nucleotides agree with TRBD1. Trimming took 4 bases from V and 8 from J; bases not matched to a gene: 6. The CDR3 is made up of 14 amino acids. The germline V gene encodes CDR1 SGHRS and CDR2 YFSETQ.

The chain recombines TRBV6-1 with TRBJ1-2; 9 nucleotides line up with TRBD1. Trimming took 2 bases from V and 7 from J; bases not matched to a gene: 8. This CDR3 contains 15 residues. Germline V gives CDR1 MNHNS, CDR2 SASEGT. The CDR3 sequence: CASSETWDRVAGYTF. DNA of the CDR3: TGTGCCAGCAGTGAAACCTGGGACAGGGTAGCTGGCTACACCTTC.

This rearrangement joins TRBV6-2 or TRBV6-3 to TRBJ2-7; D may be TRBD2 (5 bases). The CDR3 is made up of 14 amino acids. Germline loops: CDR1 MNHEY, CDR2 SVGEGT. V was clipped by 5 bases and J by 3 bases, with 14 bases between them. The CDR3 reads CASSTRTGSYEQYF. The CDR3 DNA follows: TGTGCCAGCAGTACCCGGACGGGAAGCTACGAGCAGTACTTC.

The CDR3 is CASSLEGDESYEQYF. CDR3 nucleotides: TGTGCCAGCAGCTTGGAAGGAGATGAGTCCTACGAGCAGTACTTC. The gene calls are TRBV5-8 and TRBJ2-7, with D hard to call. The V gene lost 0 bases and the J gene lost 1 base, with 11 bases spanning the gap. The CDR3 spans 15 residues. Germline CDR1 reads SGHTS; CDR2 reads YDEGEE.

DNA of the CDR3: TGTGCCAGCAGTCTGGGACAGTACACAGATACGCAGTATTTT. Residues: CASSLGQYTDTQYF. The chain is built from TRBV28 and TRBJ2-3, with 7 bases aligning to TRBD1. Trimming cost V 5 bases and J 2 bases; bases outside gene matches: 4. Looked up from germline, CDR1 is MDHEN and CDR2 is SYDVKM. This CDR3 contains 14 residues.

J is TRBJ2-3 and V is TRBV5-1; D is unclear. Trimming took off 0 bases at V and 4 bases at J, with 3 bases between the two ends. The CDR3 covers 12 residues. Germline lookup yields CDR1 SGHRS and CDR2 YFSETQ. The CDR3 sequence is CASSLGADTQYF. CDR3 DNA: TGCGCCAGCAGCTTGGGGGCAGATACGCAGTATTTT.

This sequence joins TRBV5-1 and TRBJ2-3; 8 nucleotides agree with TRBD1. The germline CDR1 and CDR2 sequences are SGHRS and YFSETQ. This CDR3 spans 14 amino acids. V trimming: 6 bases; J trimming: 1 base; junction bases outside the gene matches: 4. The CDR3 sequence: CASKPGQGTDTQYF. The CDR3 bases are TGCGCCAGCAAACCGGGACAGGGCACAGATACGCAGTATTTT.

This sequence joins TRBV7-3 and TRBJ2-1; D possibly corresponds to TRBD1 (6 bases). CDR3 length: 14 amino acids. V shed 3 bases and J shed 8 bases, with 14 bases lying between them. The V gene's germline CDR1 is SGHTA and CDR2 FQGTGA. The CDR3 coding sequence is TGTGCCAGCAGCTTCGGGACATCCGGCGATGAGCAGTTCTTC. It specifies CASSFGTSGDEQFF.

The V call is TRBV3-1 (or the pseudogene TRBV3-2), the J call TRBJ1-5; D is perhaps TRBD1 (6 bases). The germline CDR1 and CDR2 sequences are LGHDT and YNNKEL (reference sequence). Trimming removed 0 bases from V and 4 bases from J, with 10 bases in between. CDR3 size: 15 residues. For the CDR3, the DNA is TGTGCCAGCAGCCAAGAACAGGGATTTAATCAGCCCCAGCATTTT. It is translated as CASSQEQGFNQPQHF.

The sample holds one count of this clone. The chain links TRBV6-1 to TRBJ2-1, with 8 bases identical to TRBD2. Looked up from germline, CDR1 is MNHNS and CDR2 is SASEGT. Trimming removed 8 bases from V and 3 bases from J; junction bases left unmatched: 6. This CDR3 region has 14 residues. The CDR3 sequence: CASGSGLDYNEQFF. Here the CDR3 DNA reads TGTGCCAGCGGTTCGGGACTAGACTACAATGAGCAGTTCTTC.

The rearrangement joins TRBV4-2 to TRBJ2-5, with 14 bases lining up with TRBD2. CDR1 is LGHNA, CDR2 YNFKEQ, per germline. The CDR3 contains 16 residues. Unmatched junction bases numbered 0, after V lost 1 base and J lost 2 bases. The CDR3 here is CASSQGTSGGQETQYF. The CDR3 DNA is TGTGCCAGCAGCCAAGGGACTAGCGGGGGGCAAGAGACCCAGTACTTC.

The chain links TRBV7-2 to TRBJ2-5; 7 nucleotides agree with TRBD2. Germline lookup yields CDR1 SGHTA and CDR2 FQGNSA. This CDR3 spans 13 amino acids. J lost 3 bases, V lost 5 bases, and 3 bases had no gene match. The CDR3 spells CASSPRGEETQYF. The CDR3 nucleotides are TGTGCCAGCAGCCCTCGGGGGGAAGAGACCCAGTACTTC.

V and J are TRBV19 and TRBJ1-4; maybe TRBD1 (6 bases). Germline lookup yields CDR1 LNHDA and CDR2 SQIVND (reference sequence). Trimming cost V 7 bases and J 4 bases, with 19 bases left between them. The length of the CDR3 is 16 residues. This CDR3 reads CASTPLWQGYNEKLFF. Here the CDR3 DNA reads TGTGCCAGTACCCCCCTTTGGCAGGGGTATAATGAAAAACTGTTTTTT. Complete variable domain (other parts from reference TRBV19 and TRBJ1-4): DGGITQSPKYLFRKEGQNVTLSCEQNLNHDAMYWYRQDPGQGLRLIYYSQIVNDFQKGDIAEGYSVSREKKESFPLTVTSAQKNPTAFYLCASTPLWQGYNEKLFFGSGTQLSVL.

The chain carries TRBV18 and TRBJ2-3, with D perhaps TRBD2 (6 bases). V dropped 3 bases and J dropped 8 bases, with 9 bases sitting between them. Per the germline V gene, CDR1 is KGHSH and CDR2 is LQKENI. This CDR3 comprises 12 residues. DNA of the CDR3: TGTGCCAGCTCACCTCCGGGGGTTACGCAGTATTTT. It is translated as CASSPPGVTQYF.

In its sample, this clone was seen a few times. The genes are TRBV7-7 and TRBJ2-1; the D gene is possibly TRBD1 (5 bases). V dropped 2 bases and J dropped 5 bases, with 7 bases sitting between them. The length of the CDR3 is 13 residues. Germline loops: CDR1 SSHAT, CDR2 FNYEAQ (reference sequence). This chain's CDR3 is CASSLRGNNEQFF. The CDR3 region has the DNA TGTGCCAGCAGCTTAAGGGGAAACAATGAGCAGTTCTTC. Based on the CDR3 plus reference TRBV7-7 and TRBJ2-1, the full variable domain is GAGVSQSPRYKVTKRGQDVTLRCDPISSHATLYWYQQALGQGPEFLTYFNYEAQPDKSGLPSDRFSAERPEGSISTLTIQRTEQRDSAMYRCASSLRGNNEQFFGPGTRLTVL.